The present entry profiles one T cell receptor (beta chain) with its context. In the study's own analysis: Estimation of nucleated cell counts was performed using reference gene primer amplification. Some clones are missing from TCRdb's copy, which holds only in-frame ones; the method was immunoSEQ multiplex PCR. V and J calls plus clone size are reproduced from that table; the DNA served to infer D and trimming. The sample comprises 150,000 to 200,000 clones, roughly 93% of which are singletons, and roughly 1.9% rests with the top ten. With V trimmed by 4 bases and J by 6 bases, 13 bases remained unmatched. Germline CDR1 and CDR2: SGHDT and YYEEEE. The CDR3 is made up of 16 amino acids. This sample was taken from a study of blood T cell repertoires in COVID-19.

This chain links TRBV5-6 with TRBJ1-2; 9 positions match TRBD1. The sequence derives from a woman aged 60-75 years with COVID-19, enrolled during active disease. Sequencing was carried out using peripheral blood. In DNA form, the CDR3 reads TGTGCCAGCAGCCCTTCCTATGGACAGGGGCTTAATGGCTACACCTTC. Encoded protein: CASSPSYGQGLNGYTF.